This T cell receptor beta chain comes out of a study of cytomegalovirus exposure and HLA in healthy donors. Trimming pared 0 bases from V and 1 base from J, leaving 7 bases between. The germline CDR1 and CDR2 sequences are SGHTA and FQGNSA. The CDR3 extends over 14 amino acids. The primer mix had 60 Vbeta and 13 Jbeta primers. Sequencing was performed with immunoSEQ multiplex PCR; in TCRdb, only in-frame clones are kept and a portion is missing. This table holds about 150,000 clones, roughly 80% found once. The study, taken as a whole, reports: A later analysis showed TCR association rates differing by HLA locus, peaking at DRB1 and lowest at HLA-C. Another analysis was done later, and it associated roughly 15,000 TCR beta sequences with HLA alleles at 0.05 false discovery rate.

A remark on this clone: What it recognizes is unknown.

This clonotype was sampled from a man younger than 35 in good health and CMV-seropositive. Sequencing input: PBMCs. This rearrangement joins TRBV7-2 to TRBJ2-7; D not certain. CDR3: CASSLAGPSYEQYF. DNA for the CDR3: TGTGCCAGCAGCTTAGCGGGCCCTTCCTACGAGCAGTACTTC.